One TCR beta chain is described in this entry. The antigen is unknown. The CDR3 is 14 residues long. The germline gives CDR1 SGHRS, CDR2 YFSETQ. The V end lost 4 bases, the J end lost 1 base, and 11 bases lay between the germline ends. TCRdb analysed the 5' RACE reads with MiXCR anew, one entry per CDR3 protein. The data contain some 150,000 distinct CDR3 sequences, roughly 21% of them singletons. These data belong to a study of T-cell memory formation after mild COVID-19. Study context: Clustering of TCRs was largely donor specific. Study-wide points: Mostly located in CM and EM were contracting CD4+ clones, with contracting CD8+ clones located in EMRA. Pre-infection memory showed some responding clones, and this suggested that cross-reactive memory joined. Clones shrinking from day 15 to 85 showed even CD4/CD8 mixes; later expanders tilted CD4+.

Sequencing was done on a sample of PBMCs or a T cell subset sorted from them (not recorded which). The sequence was obtained from an adult woman who had mild COVID-19 (a few samples of this study predate the infection). Cell type and time point are not known. V gene TRBV5-1 combines with J gene TRBJ2-5, with D perhaps matching TRBD1 or TRBD2 (5 bases each). The CDR3 here is CASSGTGTQETQYF. The CDR3 DNA follows: TGCGCCAGCAGCGGAACCGGGACCCAAGAGACCCAGTACTTC.